The 29 T cell receptor beta chains below were found in one sample sequenced in a study of T cell responses to AZD1222 COVID-19 vaccine. Some clones are missing from TCRdb's copy, which holds only in-frame ones; the method was immunoSEQ multiplex PCR. The table includes about 130,000 clones, about nine tenths detected once. Source: peripheral blood, taken on day 0 of AZD1222 vaccination. Every receptor here comes from an adult in good health.

V gene TRBV27 combines with J gene TRBJ2-3, with a tentative D call TRBD2 (5 bases). CDR3 length: 16 amino acids. From germline, CDR1 is MNHEY and CDR2 SMNVEV (reference sequence). V lost 4 bases and J lost 2, with 16 bases in between. The CDR3 is CASSSSWESVTDTQYF. In DNA, the CDR3 is TGTGCCAGCAGTTCCAGCTGGGAGTCAGTCACAGATACGCAGTATTTT.

This chain uses TRBV7-3 with TRBJ2-1; a weak D match, TRBD1 (6 bases). The CDR3 runs 17 residues. From germline, CDR1 is SGHTA and CDR2 FQGTGA. Trimming removed 4 bases from V and 0 bases from J, with 16 bases in between. The chain's CDR3 is CASSSPQGSSSYNEQFF. The CDR3 DNA reads TGTGCCAGCAGCTCCCCCCAGGGGTCGAGCTCCTACAATGAGCAGTTCTTC.

The rearrangement links TRBV5-1 to TRBJ1-1; D ambiguous. This CDR3 is 17 amino acids long. Germline V gene data show CDR1 as SGHRS and CDR2 as YFSETQ. The V end lost 0 bases, the J end lost 1 base, and 16 bases lay between the germline ends. The CDR3 region is CASSLGGRLPANTEAFF. The CDR3 nucleotides are TGCGCCAGCAGCTTGGGGGGAAGGCTGCCGGCGAACACTGAAGCTTTCTTT.

This chain connects TRBV14 to TRBJ2-3; 10 nucleotides align to TRBD1. The CDR3 loop spans 17 amino acids. Looked up from germline, CDR1 is SGHDN and CDR2 is FVKESK. The trim removed 0 bases at V and 10 bases at J, leaving 13 bases unmatched. The CDR3 loop is CASSQDTGTGALQAQYF. CDR3 DNA sequence: TGTGCCAGCAGCCAAGACACCGGGACAGGGGCCCTGCAAGCGCAGTATTTT.

The chain couples TRBV27 to TRBJ2-3; unclear D gene. CDR1 and CDR2 (germline): MNHEY, SMNVEV (reference sequence). CDR3 size: 15 residues. Trimming stripped 3 bases from V and 0 bases from J, with 10 bases between. This CDR3 reads CASSLFWASTDTQYF. In DNA form, the CDR3 reads TGTGCCAGCAGTTTGTTCTGGGCGAGCACAGATACGCAGTATTTT.

J is TRBJ2-5 and V is TRBV5-1, with TRBD2 matching over 8 bases. CDR1 is SGHRS, CDR2 YFSETQ, per germline. The junction had 14 bases not matched to a gene; V was cut back by 8 bases and J by 5 bases. The CDR3 loop spans 15 amino acids. The DNA of the CDR3 is TGCGCCAGTCTTACGGTGGAGCGGGGGTCTGAGACCCAGTACTTC. This gives the protein CASLTVERGSETQYF.

This chain connects TRBV5-4 to TRBJ1-4; D gene ambiguous. This CDR3 is 15 amino acids long. Germline V lookup: CDR1 SGHNT, CDR2 YYREEE (reference sequence). V was cut by 2 bases and J by 5 bases, with 13 bases left in between. DNA for the CDR3: TGTGCCAGCAGCTTAAAGGGTGCGGGAAATGAAAAACTGTTTTTT. It yields the protein CASSLKGAGNEKLFF.

This rearrangement joins TRBV7-3 to TRBJ1-2, with 7 bases lining up with TRBD1. Unmatched junction bases numbered 9, after V lost 5 bases and J lost 3 bases. The CDR3 length is 15 residues. Germline CDR1 reads SGHTA; CDR2 reads FQGTGA. The CDR3 spells CASSLDRVGHYGYTF. The CDR3 region has the DNA TGTGCCAGCAGCCTTGACAGGGTGGGCCACTATGGCTACACCTTC.

V gene TRBV7-9 combines with J gene TRBJ1-1; D gene ambiguous. The germline V and J ends were trimmed by 2 bases and 5 bases, with 12 bases remaining between them. CDR1 SEHNR and CDR2 FQNEAQ come from the germline V gene (reference sequence). CDR3 size: 14 residues. CDR3 nucleotides: TGTGCCAGCAGCTTAACGGCGGGGAGGACTGAAGCTTTCTTT. As protein: CASSLTAGRTEAFF.

A few counts support this clone. V usage is TRBV6-5 and J usage is TRBJ1-2, with TRBD1 matching over 8 bases. The CDR3 is 12 amino acids. The J segment lost 7 bases and the V segment lost 8 bases, leaving 6 bases of the junction unmatched. Germline assignment: CDR1 MNHEY and CDR2 SVGAGI. The CDR3 is CASGQGWSGYTF. CDR3 nucleotide sequence: TGTGCCAGCGGACAGGGATGGTCTGGCTACACCTTC.

The chain combines TRBV14 with TRBJ2-2; D ambiguous. The CDR3 runs to 17 residues. Germline CDR1 and CDR2: SGHDN and FVKESK. The V and J ends lost 1 base and 9 bases respectively, with 21 bases between them. CDR3 in amino acids: CASSQVDRVESKRELFF. CDR3 bases: TGTGCCAGCAGCCAAGTTGATAGGGTAGAATCTAAGCGGGAGCTGTTTTTT.

The chain carries TRBV30 and TRBJ1-5; D remains unclear. Trimming took off 4 bases at V and 5 bases at J, with 12 bases between the two ends. This CDR3 region has 13 residues. CDR1 GTSNPN and CDR2 SVGIG come from the germline V gene (reference sequence). This CDR3 is CAWNKEGYQPQHF. DNA of the CDR3: TGTGCCTGGAATAAGGAGGGTTATCAGCCCCAGCATTTT.

This sequence joins TRBV5-6 and TRBJ1-2, with no clear D. The CDR3 runs to 12 residues. V dropped 2 bases and J dropped 13 bases, with 15 bases sitting between them. Germline CDR1 reads SGHDT; CDR2 reads YYEEEE. CDR3 DNA: TGTGCCAGCAGCTTTTGGGCGGAGATGAGCACCTTC. It yields the protein CASSFWAEMSTF.

The V call is TRBV5-1, the J call TRBJ1-2; D is perhaps TRBD1 (6 bases). Trimming removed 2 bases at V and 7 bases at J, with 12 bases between. Germline CDR1 and CDR2: SGHRS and YFSETQ. The CDR3 has 13 amino acids. CDR3 sequence (DNA): TGCGCCAGCAGCTTAACGGCGGACAGTGGCTACACCTTC. Amino acid sequence: CASSLTADSGYTF.

CDR3 sequence reads: CASSQRDSYGYTF. The DNA for the CDR3 is TGCGCCAGCAGCCAAAGGGACAGTTATGGCTACACCTTC. The V call is TRBV4-1, the J call TRBJ1-2; TRBD1 matches at 7 bases. The trim removed 2 bases at V and 5 bases at J, leaving 2 bases unmatched. CDR1 MGHRA and CDR2 YSYEKL come from the germline V gene. The CDR3 is 13 residues long.

CDR3 sequence: CASSLTGGEEKLFF. As DNA, the CDR3 is TGCGCCAGCAGCCTGACAGGGGGCGAGGAAAAACTGTTTTTT. The chain links TRBV5-1 to TRBJ1-4; 10 nucleotides match TRBD1. The germline CDR1 and CDR2 sequences are SGHRS and YFSETQ. The junction had 5 bases not matched to a gene; V was cut back by 4 bases and J by 8 bases. The CDR3 has 14 residues.

J is TRBJ1-4 and V is TRBV30; D not certain. Germline CDR1 reads GTSNPN; CDR2 reads SVGIG (reference sequence). The V end was cut by 4 bases, the J end by 8 bases, with 17 bases between. The CDR3 covers 14 residues. CDR3 nucleotides: TGTGCCTGGAACCCAGGAGGGCGCTTCGAAAAACTGTTTTTT. Encoded protein: CAWNPGGRFEKLFF.

The V and J genes are TRBV7-2 and TRBJ1-1; TRBD1 is a possible D gene (6 bases). The length of the CDR3 is 16 residues. V was shortened by 2 bases and J by 1 base, with 14 bases between the two germline ends. Germline loops: CDR1 SGHTA, CDR2 FQGNSA. This chain's CDR3 is CASSLSRRGGNTEAFF. The CDR3 DNA reads as TGTGCCAGCAGCTTATCAAGGAGGGGGGGGAACACTGAAGCTTTCTTT.

In DNA form, the CDR3 reads TGTGCCAGTAGCCGACCGCGGGGCAGGGGAGTGGTATACAATGAGCAGTTCTTC. It yields the protein CASSRPRGRGVVYNEQFF. This sequence joins TRBV19 and TRBJ2-1; D is perhaps TRBD1 or TRBD2 (6 bases each). V was trimmed by 6 bases and J by 4 bases, leaving 25 bases between them. The CDR3 loop spans 18 amino acids. The germline V gene has CDR1 LNHDA and CDR2 SQIVND (reference sequence).

The CDR3: CASSPGTGARTEAFF. The CDR3 DNA reads TGTGCCAGCAGCCCCGGGACAGGGGCCCGCACTGAAGCTTTCTTT. The chain employs TRBV9 and TRBJ1-1; 10 bases line up with TRBD1. V lost 4 bases and J lost 4; bases outside the gene matches: 7. This CDR3 has 15 residues. Germline V gene data show CDR1 as SGDLS and CDR2 as YYNGEE.

The chain combines TRBV6-5 with TRBJ1-2, with 8 nucleotides matching TRBD1. This CDR3 is 14 amino acids long. With V trimmed by 5 bases and J by 8 bases, 10 bases remained unmatched. Germline loops: CDR1 MNHEY, CDR2 SVGAGI. The chain's CDR3 is CASSPLQGVSGYTF. As DNA, the CDR3 is TGTGCCAGCAGTCCCTTACAGGGGGTATCGGGCTACACCTTC.

The CDR3 sequence: CASSENTDTQYF. As DNA, the CDR3 is TGTGCCAGCAGTGAGAACACAGATACGCAGTATTTT. The V call is TRBV6-1, the J call TRBJ2-3, with D hard to call. This CDR3 comprises 12 residues. The germline CDR1 and CDR2 sequences are MNHNS and SASEGT. The V end lost 3 bases, the J end lost 2 bases, and 3 bases lay between the germline ends.

A word on this clone: Relative to the germline gene, one junction end is altered; a read error may explain this. V and J are TRBV12-3 or TRBV12-4 and TRBJ1-4; 7 bases agree with TRBD1. The CDR3 has 11 residues. The chain's CDR3 is CASRSRTGIVF. The CDR3 DNA is TGTGCCAGCAGATCCCGGACAGGCATAGTTTTT.

This chain uses TRBV15 with TRBJ1-1; D is possibly TRBD1 (5 bases). The V gene lost 1 base and the J gene lost 4 bases, with 16 bases spanning the gap. The CDR3 is 16 amino acids. Looked up from germline, CDR1 is LNHNV and CDR2 is YYDKDF (reference sequence). The CDR3 DNA follows: TGTGCCACCAGCAGAGGGGGGTTCTCCGCGGGCACTGAAGCTTTCTTT. This encodes CATSRGGFSAGTEAFF.

The chain uses TRBV6-2 or TRBV6-3 and TRBJ2-7, with D uncertain. The V gene lost 2 bases and the J gene lost 6 bases, with 20 bases spanning the gap. Germline V gives CDR1 MNHEY, CDR2 SVGEGT. CDR3 length: 16 residues. The CDR3 spells CASSYPGAYLFPEQYF. The CDR3 region has the DNA TGTGCCAGCAGTTACCCGGGCGCTTACCTCTTCCCCGAGCAGTACTTC.

The rearrangement uses TRBV29-1 and TRBJ2-7; TRBD1 is a possible D gene (6 bases). Trimming took 4 bases from V and 5 from J, leaving 9 bases between them. Germline values: CDR1 SQVTM, CDR2 ANQGSEA. The CDR3 consists of 11 residues. Here the CDR3 reads CSVAQGHEQYF. The CDR3, as DNA: TGCAGCGTTGCACAGGGTCACGAGCAGTACTTC.

CDR3 nucleotide sequence: TGTGCCAGCAGTTGGCCCCAAGAGACCCAGTACTTC. This codes for CASSWPQETQYF. The chain has TRBV5-4 and TRBJ2-5; no reliable D call. This CDR3 contains 12 residues. CDR1 and CDR2 from the germline V gene are SGHNT and YYREEE (reference sequence). Trimming removed 5 bases from V and 1 base from J, with 6 bases in between.

This chain uses TRBV18 with TRBJ2-5; D remains ambiguous. The V gene's germline CDR1 is KGHSH and CDR2 LQKENI. CDR3 length: 12 amino acids. V shed 4 bases and J shed 1 base, with 4 bases lying between them. DNA of the CDR3: TGTGCCAGCTCACACCCCCAAGAGACCCAGTACTTC. It yields the protein CASSHPQETQYF.

The chain joins TRBV5-4 to TRBJ1-2; D unclear. Germline V gene lookup returns CDR1 SGHNT and CDR2 YYREEE (reference sequence). CDR3 length: 13 residues. Trimming pared 6 bases from V and 5 bases from J, leaving 14 bases between. The CDR3 DNA is TGTGCCAGCACGGGCAGGTCCAGTTATGGCTACACCTTC. It is translated as CASTGRSSYGYTF.